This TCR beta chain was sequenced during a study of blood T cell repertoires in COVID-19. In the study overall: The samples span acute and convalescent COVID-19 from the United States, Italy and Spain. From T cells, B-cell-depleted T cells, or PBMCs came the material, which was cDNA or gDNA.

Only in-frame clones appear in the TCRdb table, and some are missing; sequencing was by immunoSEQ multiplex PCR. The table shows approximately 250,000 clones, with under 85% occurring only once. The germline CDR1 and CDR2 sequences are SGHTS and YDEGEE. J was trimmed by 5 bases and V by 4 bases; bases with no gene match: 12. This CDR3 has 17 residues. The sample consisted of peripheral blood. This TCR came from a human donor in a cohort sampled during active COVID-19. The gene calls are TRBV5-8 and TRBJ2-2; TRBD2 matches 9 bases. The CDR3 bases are TGTGCCAGCAGCCCTCGAGGAGCGGGGGGAAGGACCGGGGAGCTGTTTTTT. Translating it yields CASSPRGAGGRTGELFF.